Presented here are 8 T cell receptor beta chains from one specimen sequenced in a study of PD-1 blockade in classical Hodgkin lymphoma (dated by TCRdb to 2018 to 2021). The time point tag for this specimen amounts to: cycle 4 day 1 (C4D1), after around six weeks of nivolumab. Every trial patient had relapsed after autologous stem cell transplantation, and cohorts A, B and C differed in prior brentuximab vedotin exposure. Libraries were made using the immunoSEQ multiplex PCR assay. Entries here come from immuneACCESS through TCRdb and include only in-frame sequences with V and J called. Some clones fail to appear in such tables; in the studies checked, an unresolved V gene covers under half of the shortfall, and the cause of the remainder is unknown. The sample data list some 58,000 clones, and around nine tenths of these were observed just once. 8% of the sample rests with the top ten. The input for sequencing was peripheral blood mononuclear cells (PBMCs), taken before the fourth cycle of nivolumab. These receptors were collected from a human donor with classical Hodgkin lymphoma.

The chain joins TRBV27 to TRBJ1-4; D is uncertain. Trimming left V 8 bases short and J 0 bases short, with 10 bases between. Germline CDR1 MNHEY, CDR2 SMNVEV (reference sequence). The CDR3 has 14 residues. CDR3 DNA sequence: TGTGCCAGCCGACGGCTATCAACTAATGAAAAACTGTTTTTT. Translating it yields CASRRLSTNEKLFF.

The chain combines TRBV2 with TRBJ2-7; D is uncertain. V gave up 2 bases and J gave up 2 bases, with 25 bases separating them. Germline V lookup: CDR1 SNHLY, CDR2 FYNNEI. The CDR3 is 19 amino acids. The CDR3 nucleotides are TGTGCCAGCAGTGAATTAGGAACGGGTTCCACACGCACCCCCTACGAGCAGTACTTC. Translated, it gives CASSELGTGSTRTPYEQYF.

The chain recombines TRBV4-2 with TRBJ1-1; D gene ambiguous. In germline, CDR1 is LGHNA, CDR2 YNFKEQ. The CDR3 sequence is 14 residues long. The ends were cut back, 0 bases at V and 4 bases at J, with 9 bases in the middle. CDR3 sequence reads: CASSQEGGGTEAFF. CDR3 bases: TGTGCCAGCAGCCAAGAGGGCGGAGGCACTGAAGCTTTCTTT.

This rearrangement joins TRBV6-4 to TRBJ2-3; 10 bases agree with TRBD2. This CDR3 is built from 15 residues. The ends lost 6 bases at V and 2 bases at J; junction bases unmatched: 5. Germline-derived CDR1 and CDR2 are MRHNA and SNTAGT. The CDR3 sequence is CASSKREGFTDTQYF. The CDR3 coding sequence is TGTGCCAGCAGCAAGCGGGAGGGGTTCACAGATACGCAGTATTTT.

There are a few counts of this clone. The V call is TRBV5-1, the J call TRBJ1-6; D possibly corresponds to TRBD1 (5 bases). CDR3 length: 13 residues. Germline loops: CDR1 SGHRS, CDR2 YFSETQ. V dropped 0 bases and J dropped 10 bases, with 8 bases sitting between them. The CDR3 spells CASSLDRPSPLHF. For the CDR3, the DNA is TGCGCCAGCAGCTTGGACAGGCCCTCACCCCTCCACTTT.

This sequence joins TRBV19 and TRBJ1-4, with TRBD1 matching 8 bases. The CDR3 runs to 14 residues. Trimming at V came to 9 bases and at J to 2 bases, leaving 5 bases not matched to a gene. Germline V gene sequence: CDR1 LNHDA, CDR2 SQIVND (reference sequence). The CDR3 bases are TGTGCCAGCTGTGACAGGGGTACTAATGAAAAACTGTTTTTT. This sequence encodes CASCDRGTNEKLFF. The full variable domain, with the rest looked up from reference TRBV19 and TRBJ1-4, is DGGITQSPKYLFRKEGQNVTLSCEQNLNHDAMYWYRQDPGQGLRLIYYSQIVNDFQKGDIAEGYSVSREKKESFPLTVTSAQKNPTAFYLCASCDRGTNEKLFFGSGTQLSVL.

Written as DNA, the CDR3 is TGTGCCAGCAGCTTGGCCGGGACAATCCTTCAGCCCCAGCATTTT. Its translation: CASSLAGTILQPQHF. The V and J genes are TRBV5-6 and TRBJ1-5; a possible D gene is TRBD1 (6 bases). Trimming pared 0 bases from V and 6 bases from J, leaving 13 bases between. The CDR3 runs to 15 residues. CDR1 is SGHDT and CDR2 is YYEEEE in the germline V gene.

The V gene is TRBV7-8, the J gene TRBJ2-2; TRBD2 aligns across 12 bases. This CDR3 region has 19 residues. CDR1 and CDR2 (germline): SGHVS, FQNEAQ. The trim removed 0 bases at V and 7 bases at J, leaving 12 bases unmatched. This CDR3 is CASSLAASGRAINGGELFF. The CDR3 region has the DNA TGTGCCAGCAGCTTAGCGGCTAGCGGGAGGGCCATTAACGGCGGGGAGCTGTTTTTT.